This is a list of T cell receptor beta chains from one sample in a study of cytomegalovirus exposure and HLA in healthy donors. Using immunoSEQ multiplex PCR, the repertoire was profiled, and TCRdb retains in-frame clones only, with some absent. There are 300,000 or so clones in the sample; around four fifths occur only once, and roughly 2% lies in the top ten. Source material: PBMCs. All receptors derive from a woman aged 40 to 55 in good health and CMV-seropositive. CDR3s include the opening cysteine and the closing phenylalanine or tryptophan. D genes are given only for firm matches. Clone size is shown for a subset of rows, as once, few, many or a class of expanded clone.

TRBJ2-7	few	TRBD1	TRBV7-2	CASSAGQGGYEQYF	TGTGCCAGCAGCGCCGGACAGGGGGGCTACGAGCAGTACTTC
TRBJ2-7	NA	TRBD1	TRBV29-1	CSVARTGAYEQYF	TGCAGCGTTGCACGGACAGGTGCCTACGAGCAGTACTTC
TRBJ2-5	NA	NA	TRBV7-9	CASSPDMVEETQYF	TGTGCCAGCAGTCCGGACATGGTTGAGGAGACCCAGTACTTC
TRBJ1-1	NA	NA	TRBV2	CASSAEFRGVRGTEAFF	TGTGCCAGCAGTGCAGAATTTAGGGGAGTTAGGGGGACTGAAGCTTTCTTT
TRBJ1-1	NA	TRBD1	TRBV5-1	CASSLGSGTANTEAFF	TGCGCCAGCAGCTTGGGATCCGGGACAGCAAACACTGAAGCTTTCTTT
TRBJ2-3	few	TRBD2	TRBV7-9	CASSFFSGIADTQYF	TGTGCCAGCAGCTTCTTTAGCGGGATCGCAGATACGCAGTATTTT
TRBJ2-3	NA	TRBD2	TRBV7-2	CASSLKGTSGQRSTDTQYF	TGTGCCAGCAGCTTAAAAGGTACTAGCGGGCAGAGGAGCACAGATACGCAGTATTTT
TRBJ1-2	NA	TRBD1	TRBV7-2	CASSLAGQGIYGYTF	TGTGCCAGCAGCTTAGCGGGACAGGGGATCTATGGCTACACCTTC
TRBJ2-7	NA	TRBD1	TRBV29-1	CSVTGTGYETAHSPGYEQYF	TGCAGCGTTACCGGGACAGGGTACGAGACGGCACACAGCCCGGGCTACGAGCAGTACTTC
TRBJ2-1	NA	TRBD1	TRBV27	CASSLSRDRVYNEQFF	TGTGCCAGCAGCCTCTCCCGGGACAGGGTCTACAATGAGCAGTTCTTC
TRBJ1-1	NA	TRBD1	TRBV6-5	CASSRGQGDTEAFF	TGTGCCAGCAGCCGGGGACAGGGAGACACTGAAGCTTTCTTT
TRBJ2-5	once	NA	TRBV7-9	CASRGISKETQYF	TGTGCCAGCCGGGGTATTTCCAAAGAGACCCAGTACTTC
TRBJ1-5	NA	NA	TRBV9	CASSGSGGNQPQHF	TGTGCCAGCAGCGGCTCGGGGGGCAATCAGCCCCAGCATTTT
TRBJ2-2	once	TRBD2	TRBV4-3	CASSQDWREGWTGELFF	TGCGCCAGCAGCCAAGATTGGCGGGAGGGCTGGACCGGGGAGCTGTTTTTT
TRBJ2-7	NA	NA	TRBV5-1	CASSLQDEQYF	TGCGCCAGCAGCTTGCAGGACGAGCAGTACTTC
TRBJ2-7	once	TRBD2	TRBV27	CASSLQSGRVLHEQYF	TGTGCCAGCAGTTTACAATCCGGGAGGGTCTTGCACGAGCAGTACTTC
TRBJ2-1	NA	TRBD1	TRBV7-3	CASSLGQGGNEQFF	TGTGCCAGCAGCCTCGGACAGGGGGGGAATGAGCAGTTCTTC
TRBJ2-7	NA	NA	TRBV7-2	CASSLGEYEQYF	TGTGCCAGCAGCTTAGGAGAGTACGAGCAGTACTTC
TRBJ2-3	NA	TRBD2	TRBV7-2	CASTPEAGGPYTQYF	TGTGCCAGCACCCCAGAAGCGGGAGGGCCTTATACGCAGTATTTT